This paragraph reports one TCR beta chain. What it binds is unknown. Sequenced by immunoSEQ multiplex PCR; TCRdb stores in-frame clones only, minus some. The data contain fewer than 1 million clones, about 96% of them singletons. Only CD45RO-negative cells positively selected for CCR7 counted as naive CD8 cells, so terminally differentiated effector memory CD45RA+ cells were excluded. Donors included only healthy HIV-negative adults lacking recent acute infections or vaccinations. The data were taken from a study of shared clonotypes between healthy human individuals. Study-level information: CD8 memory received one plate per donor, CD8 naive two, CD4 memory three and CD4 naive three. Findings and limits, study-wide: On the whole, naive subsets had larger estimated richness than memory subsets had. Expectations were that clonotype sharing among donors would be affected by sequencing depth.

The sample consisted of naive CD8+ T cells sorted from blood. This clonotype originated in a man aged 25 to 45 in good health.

The CDR3 coding sequence is TGCAGCGTTGAAAGAGGGGGCGACTATGGCTACACCTTC. It is translated as CSVERGGDYGYTF. The chain uses TRBV29-1 and TRBJ1-2; 7 bases are a match to TRBD1. Germline V gene lookup returns CDR1 SQVTM and CDR2 ANQGSEA. This CDR3 has 13 residues. V dropped 2 bases and J dropped 3; count of bases not matched to a gene: 3.